This T cell receptor (beta chain) derives from a study of T and B cells in COVID-19 patients. Study information: Blood was sampled from COVID-19 patients who were either actively infected or recovered.

Notes on the study in general: Patients with COVID-19 reportedly showed strongly skewed T cell receptor beta variable and joining gene usage.

TRB rearrangements were amplified by multiplex PCR with BIOMED2 TRB-A/B primers. TCRdb ran MiXCR on the multiplex PCR reads and lists one entry per CDR3 protein. The repertoire holds roughly 7,800 distinct CDR3 sequences, with about 27% as singletons. Blood genomic DNA input for TRB amplification was roughly 250-500 ng. The CDR3 totals 18 residues. Germline V gene data show CDR1 as SGHDT and CDR2 as YYEEEE. Trimming took 3 bases from V and 6 from J; bases not matched to a gene: 13. This clonotype showed up just a few times. Its target is unknown. This chain connects TRBV5-6 to TRBJ1-6, with TRBD1 matching 9 bases. This receptor was identified in a human donor with active COVID-19. The sequenced sample consisted of blood. CDR3 DNA: TGTGCCAGCAGCTCTCACAGGGGGCATCTGATAGGTAATTCACCCCTCCACTTT. This gives the protein CASSSHRGHLIGNSPLHF. Filled out from reference TRBV5-6 and TRBJ1-6, the complete variable domain reads DAGVTQSPTHLIKTRGQQVTLRCSPKSGHDTVSWYQQALGQGPQFIFQYYEEEERQRGNFPDRFSGHQFPNYSSELNVNALLLGDSALYLCASSSHRGHLIGNSPLHFGNGTRLTVT.